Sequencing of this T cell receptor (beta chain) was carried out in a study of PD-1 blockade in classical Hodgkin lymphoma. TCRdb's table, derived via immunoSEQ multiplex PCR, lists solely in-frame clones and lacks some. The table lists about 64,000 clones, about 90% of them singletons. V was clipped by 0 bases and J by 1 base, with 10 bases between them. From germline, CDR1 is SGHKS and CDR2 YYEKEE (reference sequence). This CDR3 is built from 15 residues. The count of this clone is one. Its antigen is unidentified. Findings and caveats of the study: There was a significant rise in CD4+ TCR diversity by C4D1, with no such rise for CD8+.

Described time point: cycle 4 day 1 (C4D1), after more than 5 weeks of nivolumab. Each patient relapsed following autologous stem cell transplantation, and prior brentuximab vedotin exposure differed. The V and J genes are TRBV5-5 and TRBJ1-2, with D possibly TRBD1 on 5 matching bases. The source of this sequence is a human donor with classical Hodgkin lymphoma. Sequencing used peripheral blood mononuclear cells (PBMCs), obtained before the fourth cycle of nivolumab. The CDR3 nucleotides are TGTGCCAGCAGCTTGGATGCAGGGAGTAACTATGGCTACACCTTC. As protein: CASSLDAGSNYGYTF.